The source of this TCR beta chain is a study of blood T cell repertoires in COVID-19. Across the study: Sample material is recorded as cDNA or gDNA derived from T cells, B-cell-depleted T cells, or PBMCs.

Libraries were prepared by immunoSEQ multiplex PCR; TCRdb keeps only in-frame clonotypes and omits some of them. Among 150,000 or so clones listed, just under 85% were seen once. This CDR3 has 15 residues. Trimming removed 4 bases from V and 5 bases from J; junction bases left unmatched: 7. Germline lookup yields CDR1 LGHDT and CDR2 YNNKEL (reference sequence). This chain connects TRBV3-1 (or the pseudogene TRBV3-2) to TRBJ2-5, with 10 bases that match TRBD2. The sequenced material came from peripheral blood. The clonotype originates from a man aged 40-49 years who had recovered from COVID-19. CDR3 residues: CASSPSSGRMETQYF. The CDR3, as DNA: TGTGCCAGCAGCCCCTCTAGCGGGAGAATGGAGACCCAGTACTTC.